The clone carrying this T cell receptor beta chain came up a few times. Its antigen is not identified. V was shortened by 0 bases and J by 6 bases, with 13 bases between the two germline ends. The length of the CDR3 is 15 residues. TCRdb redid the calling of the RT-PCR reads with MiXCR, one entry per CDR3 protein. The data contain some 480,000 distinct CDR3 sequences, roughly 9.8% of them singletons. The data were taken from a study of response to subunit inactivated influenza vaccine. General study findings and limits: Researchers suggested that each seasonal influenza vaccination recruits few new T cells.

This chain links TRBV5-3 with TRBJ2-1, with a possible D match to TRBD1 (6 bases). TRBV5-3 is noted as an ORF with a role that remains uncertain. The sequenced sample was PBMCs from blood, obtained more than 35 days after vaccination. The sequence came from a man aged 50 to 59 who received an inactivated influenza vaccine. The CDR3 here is CARSLGGHLSNEQFF. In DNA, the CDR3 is TGTGCCAGAAGCTTGGGGGGACATCTTTCCAATGAGCAGTTCTTC.